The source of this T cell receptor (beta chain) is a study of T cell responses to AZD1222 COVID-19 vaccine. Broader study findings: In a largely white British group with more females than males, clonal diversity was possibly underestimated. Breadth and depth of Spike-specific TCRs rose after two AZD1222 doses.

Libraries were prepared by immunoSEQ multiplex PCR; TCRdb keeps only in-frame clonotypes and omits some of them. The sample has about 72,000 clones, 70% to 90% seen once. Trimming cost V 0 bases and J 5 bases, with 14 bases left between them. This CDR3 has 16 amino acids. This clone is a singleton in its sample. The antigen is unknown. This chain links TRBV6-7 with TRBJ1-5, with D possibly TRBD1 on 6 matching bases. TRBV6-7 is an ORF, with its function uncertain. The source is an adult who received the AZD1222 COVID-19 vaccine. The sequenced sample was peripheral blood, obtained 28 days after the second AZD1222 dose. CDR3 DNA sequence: TGTGCCAGCAGTTACTCAACAGGGAATGCCTATCAGCCCCAGCATTTT. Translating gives CASSYSTGNAYQPQHF.